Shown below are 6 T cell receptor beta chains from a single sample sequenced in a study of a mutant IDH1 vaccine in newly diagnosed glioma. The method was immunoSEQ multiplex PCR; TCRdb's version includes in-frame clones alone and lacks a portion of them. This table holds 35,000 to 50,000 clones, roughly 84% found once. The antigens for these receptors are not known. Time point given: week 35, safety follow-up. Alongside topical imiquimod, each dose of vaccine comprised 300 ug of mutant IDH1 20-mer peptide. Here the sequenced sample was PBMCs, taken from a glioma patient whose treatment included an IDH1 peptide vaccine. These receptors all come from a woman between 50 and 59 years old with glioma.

CDR3 in DNA: TGTGCCAGCAGAACATTAGCCAAAAACATTCAGTACTTC. This encodes CASRTLAKNIQYF. This chain connects TRBV5-5 to TRBJ2-4; the D is unclear. Germline V lookup: CDR1 SGHKS, CDR2 YYEKEE (reference sequence). V lost 5 bases and J lost 0, with 6 bases in between. The CDR3 sequence is 13 residues long.

Written as DNA, the CDR3 is TGTGCCAGCAGCTTGGCCGGTAGAGGGTACTCGGCTGAAGCTTTCTTT. Its translation is CASSLAGRGYSAEAFF. The V gene is TRBV5-4, the J gene TRBJ1-1, with no clear D. This CDR3 region has 16 residues. Germline V gives CDR1 SGHNT, CDR2 YYREEE (reference sequence). The germline V and J ends were trimmed by 0 bases and 6 bases, with 18 bases remaining between them.

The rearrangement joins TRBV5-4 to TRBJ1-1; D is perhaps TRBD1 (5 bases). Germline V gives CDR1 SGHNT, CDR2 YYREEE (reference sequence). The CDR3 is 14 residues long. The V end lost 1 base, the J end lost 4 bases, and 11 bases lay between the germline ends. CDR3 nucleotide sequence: TGTGCCAGCAGCTTGATGGGGGAGGGCACTGAAGCTTTCTTT. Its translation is CASSLMGEGTEAFF. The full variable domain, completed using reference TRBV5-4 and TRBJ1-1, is ETGVTQSPTHLIKTRGQQVTLRCSSQSGHNTVSWYQQALGQGPQFIFQYYREEENGRGNFPPRFSGLQFPNYSSELNVNALELDDSALYLCASSLMGEGTEAFFGQGTRLTVV.

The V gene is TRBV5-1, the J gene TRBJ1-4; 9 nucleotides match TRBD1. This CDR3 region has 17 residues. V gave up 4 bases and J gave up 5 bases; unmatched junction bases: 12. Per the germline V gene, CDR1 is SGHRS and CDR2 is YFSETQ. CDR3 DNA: TGCGCCAGCAGCCTCACGGGGGGACAGGGTCGAAATGAAAAACTGTTTTTT. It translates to CASSLTGGQGRNEKLFF.

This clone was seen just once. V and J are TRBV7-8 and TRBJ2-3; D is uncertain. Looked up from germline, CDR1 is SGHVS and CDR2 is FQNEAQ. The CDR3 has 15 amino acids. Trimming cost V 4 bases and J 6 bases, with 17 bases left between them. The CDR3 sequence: CASSSRPRTLDTQYF. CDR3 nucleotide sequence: TGTGCCAGCAGCTCGCGCCCCAGAACCCTTGATACGCAGTATTTT. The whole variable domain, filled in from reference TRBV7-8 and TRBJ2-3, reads GAGVSQSPRYKVAKRGQDVALRCDPISGHVSLFWYQQALGQGPEFLTYFQNEAQLDKSGLPSDRFFAERPEGSVSTLKIQRTQQEDSAVYLCASSSRPRTLDTQYFGPGTRLTVL.

The CDR3 sequence: CASSYGDQPQHF. The CDR3 DNA is TGTGCCAGCAGTTACGGAGATCAGCCCCAGCATTTT. The chain employs TRBV6-6 and TRBJ1-5; no reliable D call. Germline V gene sequence: CDR1 MNHNY, CDR2 SVGAGI (reference sequence). The V gene lost 2 bases and the J gene lost 5 bases, with 4 bases spanning the gap. CDR3 length: 12 residues.